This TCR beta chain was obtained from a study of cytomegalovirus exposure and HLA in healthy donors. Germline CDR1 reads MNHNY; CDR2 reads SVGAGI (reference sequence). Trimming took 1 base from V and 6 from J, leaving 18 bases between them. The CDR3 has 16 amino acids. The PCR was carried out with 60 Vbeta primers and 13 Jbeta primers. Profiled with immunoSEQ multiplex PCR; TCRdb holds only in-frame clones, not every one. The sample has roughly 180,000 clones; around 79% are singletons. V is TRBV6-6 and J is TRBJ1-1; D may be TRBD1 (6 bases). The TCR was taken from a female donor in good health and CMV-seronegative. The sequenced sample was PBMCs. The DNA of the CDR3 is TGTGCCAGCAGTTACTTTCGAGGCCTCGGACAGCCTGAAGCTTTCTTT. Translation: CASSYFRGLGQPEAFF.